This T cell receptor (beta chain) is from a study of CD8 T cells in ankylosing spondylitis. This CDR3 has 11 amino acids. The germline CDR1 and CDR2 sequences are SGHTA and FQGNSA. Trimming left V 8 bases short and J 2 bases short, with 5 bases between. TCRdb re-called the 5' RACE reads with MiXCR, one entry per CDR3 protein. The sample contains approximately 150,000 distinct CDR3 sequences, roughly 34% of which appear only once. The origin of this receptor is a male donor with ankylosing spondylitis. The chain uses TRBV7-2 and TRBJ2-3; D is undetermined. Source material: synovial fluid, either unsorted or a sorted T cell fraction (not recorded which). The DNA for the CDR3 is TGTGCCAGCCTTCTCACAGATACGCAGTATTTT. Its translation: CASLLTDTQYF.